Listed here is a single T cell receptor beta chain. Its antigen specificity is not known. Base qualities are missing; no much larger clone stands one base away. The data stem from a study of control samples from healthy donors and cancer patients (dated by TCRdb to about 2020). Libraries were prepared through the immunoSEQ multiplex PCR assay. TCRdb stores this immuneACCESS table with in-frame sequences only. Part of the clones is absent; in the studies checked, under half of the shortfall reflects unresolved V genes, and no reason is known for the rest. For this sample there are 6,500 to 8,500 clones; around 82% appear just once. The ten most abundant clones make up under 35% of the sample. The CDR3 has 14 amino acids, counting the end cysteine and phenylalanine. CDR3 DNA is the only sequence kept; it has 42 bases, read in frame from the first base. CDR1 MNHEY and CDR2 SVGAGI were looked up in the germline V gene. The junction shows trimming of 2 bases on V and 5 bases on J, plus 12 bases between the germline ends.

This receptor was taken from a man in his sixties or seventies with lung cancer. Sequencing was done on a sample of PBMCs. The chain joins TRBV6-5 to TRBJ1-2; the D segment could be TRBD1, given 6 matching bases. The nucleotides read TGTGCCAGCAGTTACGTCGGGACAAGATATGGCTACACCTTC. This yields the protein CASSYVGTRYGYTF.